This T cell receptor beta chain was found in a study of blood T cell repertoires in COVID-19 (dated by TCRdb to the early 2020s). Notes on the research overall: The collaborator samples originated in the United States, Italy and Spain and spanned the acute and convalescent phases of COVID-19. The material from the prospective study consisted of cDNA or gDNA derived from T cells, B-cell-depleted T cells, or PBMCs. Deeply sampled blood TCRbeta repertoires from subjects exposed to, actively infected with, or recovered from COVID-19 were included in the dataset. The repertoires were released in a freely available public database meant as a resource for research on the immune response to SARS-CoV-2. The samples were drawn from the first 160 participants of the ongoing ImmuneRACE study and from over 950 subjects provided by 6 global collaborators. Nearly every sample came with metadata listing a de-identified subject ID, COVID-19 status, age in years and sex. HLA class I and class II types, where available, came from metadata supplied by the sample provider rather than from assay-based typing.

Collaborating institutions collected whole blood in K2EDTA tubes following their own protocols. For TCRbeta analysis, collaborator samples were shipped as frozen whole blood, as isolated PBMCs, or as DNA extracted from either sample type. The CDR3, cysteine through phenylalanine, is 13 amino acids long. The only DNA kept is the CDR3, 39 bases in frame from the first base. In the germline V gene, CDR1 corresponds to SNHLY and CDR2 to FYNNEI. Cut back by 4 bases and 4 bases, the V and J ends lie 10 bases apart. TCRbeta CDR3 regions were amplified from genomic DNA using the immunoSEQ Assay, a bias-controlled multiplex PCR. In the original analysis: Nucleated cell counts per sample were estimated from amplification of reference gene primers within the assay. To quantify the absolute abundance of each unique TCRbeta CDR3 rearrangement, sequence reads were collapsed and filtered. For each sample, productive Simpson clonality was calculated by taking the square root of Simpson's diversity index across productive rearrangements. The source is immuneACCESS, and TCRdb retained only in-frame sequences with V and J called. Part of the clones is not carried over; for the studies checked, unresolved V genes explain less than half of this, and the remainder is unexplained. V, J and clone size derive from that table, while D and trimming were established from the DNA sequence. This sample gives under 95,000 clones in total; over 75% of them show up just once. Around 4.5% of the sample goes to the ten largest clones.

This clone was recorded once. What antigen it recognizes has not been identified. One base away there is no much larger clone; base qualities are not given. What the authors observed across the whole study: How much clinical and demographic metadata was included differed by source and by participant, and the metadata was provided uncurated.

Sequencing used peripheral blood. The chain was built from TRBV2 and TRBJ2-5, with TRBD1 tentatively as D gene (5 bases match). This sequence originates from a woman aged 80 or older with acute or convalescent COVID-19. The CDR3 region reads CASSAGLAETQYF. Here is the DNA: TGTGCCAGCAGTGCAGGGTTGGCAGAGACCCAGTACTTC.